Listed below are T cell receptor beta chains from one sample, sequenced in a study of blood T cells in healthy people across ages. A single record per CDR3 protein comes from TCRdb applying MiXCR to the 5' RACE reads. The sample has around 900,000 distinct CDR3 sequences, about 53% seen once. Sequenced: blood. These TCRs come from an older woman in good health. Both conserved end residues are part of each CDR3. Each record gives: V gene, D gene, clone size, J gene, CDR3 protein, CDR3 DNA. D genes are given only for firm matches. A row's size may be missing; if present it is once, few, many or a size class.

>TRBV7-8|-|-|TRBJ2-7
CASSLKAPSPAYEQYF
TGTGCCAGCAGCTTAAAGGCCCCCTCCCCTGCCTACGAGCAGTACTTC
>TRBV10-3|TRBD2|-|TRBJ2-7
CASGGGNQGSYEQYF
TGTGCCTCCGGGGGGGGCAACCAGGGGAGCTACGAGCAGTACTTC
>TRBV28|-|-|TRBJ2-7
CASSYGPTRVLYYEQYF
TGTGCCAGCAGTTACGGCCCCACCCGGGTCCTATACTACGAGCAGTACTTC
>TRBV20-1|-|-|TRBJ2-7
CSANARGLAVSYEQYF
TGCAGTGCCAACGCACGGGGGCTAGCGGTCTCCTACGAGCAGTACTTC
>TRBV20-1|-|-|TRBJ2-5
CSAKLGQETQYF
TGCAGTGCCAAGCTGGGGCAAGAGACCCAGTACTTC
>TRBV29-1|-|-|TRBJ2-2
CSVEDRSLGELFF
TGCAGCGTTGAAGACAGGTCCCTTGGGGAGCTGTTTTTT
>TRBV29-1|TRBD2|few|TRBJ2-3
CSVGADLGLAGTDTQYF
TGCAGCGTTGGGGCCGACCTTGGACTAGCGGGCACAGATACGCAGTATTTT
>TRBV12-3/TRBV12-4|TRBD2|-|TRBJ2-7
CASSFGLGLAGDEQYF
TGTGCCAGCAGTTTTGGTTTAGGACTAGCGGGAGACGAGCAGTACTTC
>TRBV9|TRBD2|-|TRBJ2-1
CASSVREGTYNEQFF
TGTGCCAGCAGCGTAAGGGAGGGGACTTACAATGAGCAGTTCTTC
>TRBV9|TRBD2|few|TRBJ2-5
CASSRGRYQETQYF
TGTGCCAGCAGCCGCGGGAGGTACCAAGAGACCCAGTACTTC
>TRBV10-1|-|-|TRBJ2-4
CASNRDQRPKNIQYF
TGCGCCAGCAACCGGGACCAGAGGCCCAAAAACATTCAGTACTTC
>TRBV5-1|-|-|TRBJ2-3
CASNRDQPHTDTQYF
TGCGCCAGCAATCGGGACCAACCACACACAGATACGCAGTATTTT
>TRBV4-1|TRBD2|-|TRBJ2-7
CASTLGLAGSSYEQYF
TGCGCCAGCACCCTCGGACTAGCGGGTAGCTCCTACGAGCAGTACTTC
>TRBV20-1|TRBD1|-|TRBJ2-7
CSARAEGQFYEQYF
TGCAGTGCTAGAGCCGAGGGACAGTTCTACGAGCAGTACTTC
>TRBV27|TRBD2|many|TRBJ2-3
CASREGASGRVYTQYF
TGTGCCAGCAGGGAAGGGGCTAGCGGGAGGGTATATACGCAGTATTTT
>TRBV6-1|-|-|TRBJ2-3
CASREAGAGPNSLDTQYF
TGTGCCAGCAGGGAGGCAGGCGCAGGGCCTAATAGTCTAGATACGCAGTATTTT
>TRBV6-5|TRBD1|few|TRBJ2-7
CASSPTRGLNYEQYF
TGTGCCAGCAGTCCAACCAGGGGGTTAAACTACGAGCAGTACTTC
>TRBV28|TRBD1|-|TRBJ1-5
CASSLSKLGTGNQPQHF
TGTGCCAGCAGTTTATCTAAACTCGGGACAGGGAACCAGCCCCAGCATTTT
>TRBV29-1|-|few|TRBJ1-5
CSVGQEGQPQHF
TGCAGCGTTGGACAGGAAGGTCAGCCCCAGCATTTT
>TRBV20-1|TRBD2|-|TRBJ2-1
CSAWTLTSGRPWRYNEQFF
TGCAGTGCTTGGACCCTGACTAGCGGGAGACCGTGGAGATACAATGAGCAGTTCTTC